This record covers a single TCR beta chain. This sample is drawn from a study of blood T cell repertoires in COVID-19. Across the whole study: Samples came from the United States, Italy and Spain, spanning acute and convalescent COVID-19. Sources were T cells, B-cell-depleted T cells, or PBMCs; the material itself was cDNA or gDNA.

Some clones are missing from TCRdb's copy, which holds only in-frame ones; the method was immunoSEQ multiplex PCR. The data show roughly 180,000 clones, 75% to 90% seen once. Cohort 3 recovered donors had two negative PCRs, clearance, or symptom resolution. Germline CDR1 SGHTA, CDR2 FQGNSA. V was clipped by 4 bases and J by 3 bases; unmatched bases: 3. This CDR3 is 15 amino acids long. The clonotype originates from a woman aged 25-40 years who had recovered from COVID-19. Sequencing used PBMCs or T cells enriched from blood (not recorded which). The V call is TRBV7-2, the J call TRBJ2-1, with 10 nucleotides matching TRBD2. CDR3 in DNA: TGTGCCAGCAGCTCCGCTAGCGGGGGCTACAATGAGCAGTTCTTC. It yields the protein CASSSASGGYNEQFF.